This passage covers 14 T cell receptor beta chains from one sample sequenced in a study of identical twins (dated by TCRdb to about 2016). To prepare the library, 5' RACE was applied. The data were produced on an Illumina HiSeq 2000. Through fastp at Q25 and MiXCR, TCRdb rebuilt clones from the public reads, retaining in-frame beta chains. CDR3 protein duplicates are merged, each entry listing the most common genes and DNA. The sample table holds 1.5 million to 2 million distinct CDR3 sequences, of which around 29% were seen once. Of the sample, around 0.3% is held by the ten largest clones. The sequenced material came from cord blood. These receptors were collected from a newborn girl in good health.

The chain links TRBV5-8 to TRBJ2-7; D is uncertain. The J call could be wrong; TRBJ2-4 is a better fit for the DNA end. The CDR3 runs to 15 residues. The germline CDR1 and CDR2 sequences are SGHTS and YDEGEE. CDR3 sequence reads: CASSLVQVPKNIQYF. Written as DNA, the CDR3 is TGTGCCAGCAGCTTGGTGCAGGTACCTAAAAACATTCAGTACTTC.

As for this clonotype: A much larger clone differs by one base, so this may be a read error. The CDR3 reads CAGTDSYQETQYF. DNA for the CDR3: TGTGCCGGCACTGACTCGTACCAAGAGACCCAGTACTTC. This chain connects TRBV25-1 to TRBJ2-5, with D uncertain. This CDR3 is 13 amino acids long. Trimming pared 11 bases from V and 0 bases from J, leaving 13 bases between. CDR1 and CDR2 from the germline V gene are MGHDK and SYGVNS. Variable domain in full (rest from reference TRBV25-1 and TRBJ2-5): EADIYQTPRYLVIGTGKKITLECSQTMGHDKMYWYQQDPGMELHLIHYSYGVNSTEKGDLSSESTVSRIRTEHFPLTLESARPSHTSQYLCAGTDSYQETQYFGPGTRLLVL.

This clonotype was seen only a few times. The chain links TRBV6-7 to TRBJ1-1; 8 bases map to TRBD1. TRBV6-7 is an open reading frame whose function is uncertain. The CDR3 contains 16 residues. The ends lost 2 bases at V and 5 bases at J; junction bases unmatched: 10. The CDR3 sequence: CASSYPRTGWKTEAFF. The CDR3 nucleotides are TGTGCCAGCAGTTACCCTCGGACAGGGTGGAAGACTGAAGCTTTCTTT.

Notes on this clonotype: This could be a read error, since a much larger clone is one nucleotide away. The rearrangement links TRBV3-1 to TRBJ2-5, with D unclear. Judging by the DNA end, TRBJ2-7 fits better; the J call may be wrong. The CDR3 is 13 amino acids. The germline V gene encodes CDR1 LGHDT and CDR2 YNNKEL (reference sequence). CDR3 protein: CASSQGLLGEQYF. The CDR3 coding sequence is TGTGCCAGCAGCCAAGGTCTCTTGGGCGAGCAGTACTTC.

V is TRBV9 and J is TRBJ2-3; TRBD2 matches 15 bases. There are 19 residues in the CDR3. V lost 4 bases and J lost 2; bases outside the gene matches: 11. Germline CDR1 reads SGDLS; CDR2 reads YYNGEE. CDR3 amino acids: CASSLTGTSGRFITDTQYF. In DNA form, the CDR3 reads TGTGCCAGCAGCTTGACCGGGACTAGCGGGAGGTTTATCACAGATACGCAGTATTTT.

This clonotype has more than one count but fewer than ten. The chain joins TRBV3-1 to TRBJ2-5; TRBD2 aligns across 9 bases. The germline V gene encodes CDR1 LGHDT and CDR2 YNNKEL (reference sequence). This CDR3 is built from 19 residues. The J segment lost 5 bases and the V segment lost 2 bases, leaving 18 bases of the junction unmatched. The CDR3 region is CASSQYILLRGGRGETQYF. Here the CDR3 DNA reads TGTGCCAGCAGCCAATATATCCTCCTGCGGGGGGGCCGGGGGGAGACCCAGTACTTC.

This clonotype was counted only a few times. The rearrangement links TRBV5-1 to TRBJ2-7; possible D gene TRBD1, 6 bases. The CDR3 contains 14 residues. V lost 0 bases and J lost 3, with 10 bases in between. CDR1 is SGHRS and CDR2 is YFSETQ in the germline V gene. Written as DNA, the CDR3 is TGCGCCAGCAGCTTGGATGGCAGGGGCTACGAGCAGTACTTC. Its protein product is CASSLDGRGYEQYF.

This rearrangement joins TRBV28 to TRBJ2-3, with D hard to call. The CDR3 extends over 12 amino acids. The germline V and J ends were trimmed by 5 bases and 7 bases, with 10 bases remaining between them. Germline V CDR1 and CDR2: MDHEN, SYDVKM. CDR3: CASSQTLYTQYF. In DNA form, the CDR3 reads TGTGCCAGCAGTCAGACCCTCTATACGCAGTATTTT. Filled out from reference TRBV28 and TRBJ2-3, the complete variable domain reads DVKVTQSSRYLVKRTGEKVFLECVQDMDHENMFWYRQDPGLGLRLIYFSYDVKMKEKGDIPEGYSVSREKKERFSLILESASTNQTSMYLCASSQTLYTQYFGPGTRLTVL.

This clonotype was seen repeatedly, ten times or more. The chain carries TRBV27 and TRBJ2-3; D is undetermined. The CDR3 totals 12 residues. Looked up from germline, CDR1 is MNHEY and CDR2 is SMNVEV (reference sequence). V shed 0 bases and J shed 6 bases, with 4 bases lying between them. Here the CDR3 reads CASSLSGDTQYF. The CDR3, as DNA: TGTGCCAGCAGTTTATCGGGGGATACGCAGTATTTT.

The table lists this clonotype with many counts. The chain carries TRBV12-3 or TRBV12-4 and TRBJ2-7, with 7 bases fitting TRBD2. J was trimmed by 2 bases and V by 3 bases; bases with no gene match: 4. CDR3 size: 14 residues. CDR3 bases: TGTGCCAGCAGTTTCGGGGGAGGGCCCTACGAGCAGTACTTC. Residues: CASSFGGGPYEQYF.

The sample holds one count of this clonotype. This sequence may be a read error, since a much larger clone differs from it by one base. The J gene is TRBJ2-5, the V gene TRBV5-1; 12 nucleotides match TRBD2. The J call could be wrong; TRBJ2-7 is a better fit for the DNA end. The CDR3 has 17 residues. Germline CDR1 SGHRS, CDR2 YFSETQ. The DNA of the CDR3 is TGCGCCAGCAGCTTGTATTTGGGCAGGACTAGCGGGATCGAGCAGTACTTC. It codes for CASSLYLGRTSGIEQYF.

V usage is TRBV5-5 and J usage is TRBJ2-4; D is possibly TRBD2 (6 bases). V was pared by 1 base and J by 6 bases, with 14 bases between. Germline CDR1 and CDR2: SGHKS and YYEKEE (reference sequence). This CDR3 is built from 15 residues. The CDR3 DNA reads TGTGCCAGCAGCTTGCACATAGCGGAATCAAACATTCAGTACTTC. Translating gives CASSLHIAESNIQYF.

This sequence joins TRBV7-7 and TRBJ2-1; D perhaps matches TRBD1 (6 bases). With 3 bases removed from V and 7 bases from J, the gap between germline ends came to 13 bases. This CDR3 comprises 14 residues. The germline CDR1 and CDR2 sequences are SSHAT and FNYEAQ (reference sequence). The CDR3 DNA reads as TGTGCCAGCAGCTTCATACAGGGCAAGAATGAGCAGTTCTTC. Translation gives CASSFIQGKNEQFF.

The V call is TRBV5-1, the J call TRBJ2-1, with 11 bases fitting TRBD2. The junction had 4 bases not matched to a gene; V was cut back by 0 bases and J by 2 bases. This CDR3 has 17 amino acids. Germline CDR1 reads SGHRS; CDR2 reads YFSETQ. CDR3 in amino acids: CASSLGGTSGPYNEQFF. The CDR3 nucleotides are TGCGCCAGCAGCTTGGGGGGGACTAGCGGACCCTACAATGAGCAGTTCTTC.